This TCR beta chain was captured in a study of technical replicates of blood from a handful of donors (dated by TCRdb to about 2017). Libraries were made using the immunoSEQ multiplex PCR assay. TCRdb mirrors the immuneACCESS table, restricted to in-frame sequences. Some clones are absent from its copies; in checked studies, under half trace to an unresolved V gene, and the reason for the others is unknown. For this sample there are tens of thousands of clones; 95% appear just once. Of the sample, just over 0.25% falls within the top ten clones. Regarding this clone: This clone's antigen is unknown. No clone much larger than this one lies a single base away; base qualities are absent.

Sequenced input: T cells isolated from PBMCs. The clonotype originates from a human donor in good health.

The nucleotides read TGTGCCAGTAGTATCACTCGGACAGGAAGCTCTGGAAACACCATATATTTT. Its amino acids are CASSITRTGSSGNTIYF. The rearrangement joined TRBV19 to TRBJ1-3; the central 7 bases match TRBD1. The V end gives up 3 bases and the J end 0 bases, leaving 8 bases in the junction not matched to a gene. The CDR3 runs 17 amino acids, cysteine and phenylalanine included. Only the CDR3 region is kept as DNA, spanning 51 bases read in frame from base 1. Reading the germline V gene (reference sequence) gives CDR1 LNHDA and CDR2 SQIVND.